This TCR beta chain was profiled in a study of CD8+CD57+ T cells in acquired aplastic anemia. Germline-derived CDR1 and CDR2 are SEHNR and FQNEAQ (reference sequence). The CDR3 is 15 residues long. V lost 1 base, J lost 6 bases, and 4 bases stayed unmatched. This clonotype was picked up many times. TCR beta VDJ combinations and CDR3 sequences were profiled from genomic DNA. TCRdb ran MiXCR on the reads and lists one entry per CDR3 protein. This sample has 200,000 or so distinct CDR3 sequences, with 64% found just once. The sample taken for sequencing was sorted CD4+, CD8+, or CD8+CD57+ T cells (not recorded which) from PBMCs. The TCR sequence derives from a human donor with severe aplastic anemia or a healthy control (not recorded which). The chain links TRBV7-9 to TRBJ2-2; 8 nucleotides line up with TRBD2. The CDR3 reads CASSLGAGVAGELFF. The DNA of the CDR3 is TGTGCCAGCAGCTTAGGAGCGGGGGTAGCCGGGGAGCTGTTTTTT. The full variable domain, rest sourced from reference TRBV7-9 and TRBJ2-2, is DTGVSQNPRHKITKRGQNVTFRCDPISEHNRLYWYRQTLGQGPEFLTYFQNEAQLEKSRLLSDRFSAERPKGSFSTLEIQRTEQGDSAMYLCASSLGAGVAGELFFGEGSRLTVL.